Shown below are 7 T cell receptor beta chains from a single sample sequenced in a study of cytomegalovirus exposure and HLA in healthy donors. The data were produced by immunoSEQ multiplex PCR, yet TCRdb's version contains in-frame clones alone and is incomplete. This table holds 55,000 to 80,000 clones, about 94% found once. The specimen was PBMCs. These TCRs come from a man aged 18 to 30 in good health and CMV-seropositive.

J is TRBJ1-1 and V is TRBV9, with D possibly TRBD1 on 6 matching bases. This CDR3 is 15 amino acids long. The V gene's germline CDR1 is SGDLS and CDR2 YYNGEE. The germline V and J ends were trimmed by 2 bases and 0 bases, with 11 bases remaining between them. CDR3 sequence reads: CASSVQGIMNTEAFF. The CDR3 DNA reads as TGTGCCAGCAGCGTTCAGGGGATAATGAACACTGAAGCTTTCTTT. The full variable domain, with the rest looked up from reference TRBV9 and TRBJ1-1, is DSGVTQTPKHLITATGQRVTLRCSPRSGDLSVYWYQQSLDQGLQFLIQYYNGEERAKGNILERFSAQQFPDLHSELNLSSLELGDSALYFCASSVQGIMNTEAFFGQGTRLTVV.

The chain couples TRBV28 to TRBJ1-5; D possibly corresponds to TRBD1 (5 bases). Germline V gene data show CDR1 as MDHEN and CDR2 as SYDVKM. V was cut by 8 bases and J by 1 base, with 18 bases left in between. The CDR3 spans 16 residues. CDR3 in amino acids: CASRVLGEGSNQPQHF. In DNA, the CDR3 is TGTGCCAGCCGAGTTTTGGGGGAGGGGAGCAATCAGCCCCAGCATTTT.

The chain carries TRBV5-4 and TRBJ2-7; the D gene is possibly TRBD1 (5 bases). Trimming took off 0 bases at V and 2 bases at J, with 9 bases between the two ends. This CDR3 contains 14 residues. Looked up from germline, CDR1 is SGHNT and CDR2 is YYREEE (reference sequence). The CDR3 bases are TGTGCCAGCAGCTTGGATCCAGGGCCCTACGAGCAGTACTTC. This codes for CASSLDPGPYEQYF.

V usage is TRBV5-1 and J usage is TRBJ1-4; D unclear. Germline CDR1 reads SGHRS; CDR2 reads YFSETQ. The CDR3 covers 15 residues. Trimming cost V 0 bases and J 7 bases, with 13 bases left between them. The CDR3 protein is CASSLEGRELEKLFF. The CDR3 DNA reads TGCGCCAGCAGCTTGGAAGGAAGGGAGCTTGAAAAACTGTTTTTT.

This clone has a handful of counts. The CDR3 spells CASSLSRGGLAGFVEQFF. In nucleotides, the CDR3 is TGTGCCAGCAGCTTGTCTAGGGGAGGACTAGCGGGATTTGTTGAGCAGTTCTTC. The V call is TRBV5-4, the J call TRBJ2-1, with 12 bases matching TRBD2. This CDR3 comprises 18 residues. CDR1 and CDR2 from the germline V gene are SGHNT and YYREEE (reference sequence). The trim removed 1 base at V and 9 bases at J, leaving 14 bases unmatched. Drawing the rest from reference TRBV5-4 and TRBJ2-1, the complete variable domain is ETGVTQSPTHLIKTRGQQVTLRCSSQSGHNTVSWYQQALGQGPQFIFQYYREEENGRGNFPPRFSGLQFPNYSSELNVNALELDDSALYLCASSLSRGGLAGFVEQFFGPGTRLTVL.

The chain is built from TRBV6-1 and TRBJ2-7; 10 bases are a match to TRBD1. Germline trimming cut 3 bases from V and 4 bases from J; bases unmatched to any gene: 3. CDR3 length: 14 residues. Germline values: CDR1 MNHNS, CDR2 SASEGT. Here the CDR3 reads CASSDWTGGYEQYF. In DNA, the CDR3 is TGTGCCAGCAGTGACTGGACAGGGGGTTACGAGCAGTACTTC.

The J gene is TRBJ2-7, the V gene TRBV9; D unresolved. Trimming left V 0 bases short and J 0 bases short, with 7 bases between. Germline assignment: CDR1 SGDLS and CDR2 YYNGEE. This CDR3 contains 14 residues. CDR3 DNA sequence: TGTGCCAGCAGCGTAGACTGGTCCTCCTACGAGCAGTACTTC. This codes for CASSVDWSSYEQYF.